The next 9 T cell receptor beta chains were all read from a single sample in a study of blood T cells in healthy people across ages. With a J-beta primer mix and a sample-barcoded 5' primer, a second PCR ran 7 to 11 cycles. TCRdb re-analysed the 5' RACE reads in MiXCR, keeping a single row per CDR3 protein. The data contain about 1,500,000 distinct CDR3 sequences, about 43% of them seen just once; the ten biggest clones take up roughly 7.9%. The sample consisted of blood. Receptor source: a woman aged 18-35 years in good health.

This clonotype was observed many times. The CDR3 DNA is TGCGCCAGCAGCTTGGCCGTCGGGGGTTCCTACGAGCAGTACTTC. This sequence encodes CASSLAVGGSYEQYF. The rearrangement links TRBV5-1 to TRBJ2-7, with D perhaps TRBD2 (6 bases). CDR3 length equals 15 residues. Germline CDR1 SGHRS, CDR2 YFSETQ. The V gene lost 0 bases and the J gene lost 1 base, with 11 bases spanning the gap.

This clonotype has just a few counts. V is TRBV4-2 and J is TRBJ2-5, with 11 bases lining up with TRBD1. CDR3 length: 16 amino acids. V gave up 4 bases and J gave up 5 bases; unmatched junction bases: 9. Germline V gives CDR1 LGHNA, CDR2 YNFKEQ. The CDR3 DNA sequence: TGTGCCAGCAGCCCCCGGGACAGGGGGTTTCGGGAGACCCAGTACTTC. Residues: CASSPRDRGFRETQYF.

Details on this clonotype: Being one base from a much bigger clone, this may be a read error. The chain combines TRBV12-3 or TRBV12-4 with TRBJ1-5; D call uncertain. V lost 2 bases and J 2 bases, leaving 16 bases between the germline ends. The CDR3 loop spans 17 amino acids. In DNA form, the CDR3 reads TGTGCCAGCAGTTTATCAACCAGAGAGGGCCGCAATCAGCCCCAGCATTTT. This codes for CASSLSTREGRNQPQHF.

The chain carries TRBV20-1 and TRBJ2-1, with 13 positions matching TRBD2. CDR1 and CDR2 (germline): DFQATT, SNEGSKA (reference sequence). This CDR3 spans 14 amino acids. V dropped 6 bases and J dropped 9; count of bases not matched to a gene: 8. CDR3 in DNA: TGCAGTGCGTCCAGACTAGCGGGAGGCGGTGAGCAGTTCTTC. Amino acids: CSASRLAGGGEQFF.

V usage is TRBV3-1 and J usage is TRBJ1-3; a weak D match, TRBD1 (5 bases). The germline gives CDR1 LGHDT, CDR2 YNNKEL (reference sequence). The CDR3 contains 16 residues. V was shortened by 4 bases and J by 4 bases, with 17 bases between the two germline ends. The CDR3 region is CASSPFGAGRGNTIYF. The CDR3 DNA reads as TGTGCCAGCAGCCCCTTCGGAGCGGGGCGAGGAAACACCATATATTTT.

This clonotype has just a few counts. CDR3 DNA sequence: TGTGCCAGCAGACAGGGAGGAGGTCAAGAGACCCAGTACTTC. Protein sequence: CASRQGGGQETQYF. V and J are TRBV6-5 and TRBJ2-5; D is possibly TRBD1 or TRBD2 (6 bases each). The CDR3 extends over 14 amino acids. V was pared by 6 bases and J by 2 bases, with 13 bases between. Germline lookup yields CDR1 MNHEY and CDR2 SVGAGI.

The CDR3: CASSLGSSGDEQYF. In nucleotides, the CDR3 is TGCGCCAGCAGCTTGGGGTCGTCCGGTGACGAGCAGTACTTC. The chain combines TRBV5-1 with TRBJ2-7; D gene unclear. V lost 0 bases, J lost 5 bases, and 12 bases lay in between. The CDR3 length is 14 residues. The V gene's germline CDR1 is SGHRS and CDR2 YFSETQ. Combining the CDR3 with reference TRBV5-1 and TRBJ2-7 gives the whole variable domain KAGVTQTPRYLIKTRGQQVTLSCSPISGHRSVSWYQQTPGQGLQFLFEYFSETQRNKGNFPGRFSGRQFSNSRSEMNVSTLELGDSALYLCASSLGSSGDEQYFGPGTRLTVT.

J is TRBJ2-7 and V is TRBV28, with 8 bases identical to TRBD2. In germline, CDR1 is MDHEN, CDR2 SYDVKM. This CDR3 comprises 14 residues. V was clipped by 7 bases and J by 2 bases; unmatched bases: 7. CDR3 DNA: TGTGCCAGCATTGCCGGGACTAGTCCCTACGAGCAGTACTTC. It encodes CASIAGTSPYEQYF.

This clonotype was detected only a few times. This chain connects TRBV6-4 to TRBJ1-2; 7 bases align to TRBD1. Trimming removed 11 bases from V and 5 bases from J; junction bases left unmatched: 5. CDR1 is MRHNA, CDR2 SNTAGT, per germline. The CDR3 has 11 amino acids. The CDR3 DNA is TGTGCCTGTAAGGGGGCTTATGGCTACACCTTC. Its translation: CACKGAYGYTF.